Shown below are 30 T cell receptor beta chains from a single sample sequenced in a study of technical replicates of blood from several donors. Data came from immunoSEQ multiplex PCR; TCRdb stores just in-frame clones and leaves some out. The table shows over 85,000 clones, with approximately 95% occurring only once. Sequenced: T cells isolated from PBMCs. All receptors derive from a human donor in good health.

This chain uses TRBV18 with TRBJ2-1; possible D gene TRBD1, 7 bases. The CDR3 runs 16 residues. The germline V gene has CDR1 KGHSH and CDR2 LQKENI. Between the trimmed V and J ends, which lost 6 bases and 6 bases, there was a span of 21 bases. CDR3 nucleotide sequence: TGTGCCAGCTCGACGCGACAAACAGGGGAGGTCAATGAGCAGTTCTTC. Its translation: CASSTRQTGEVNEQFF.

V gene TRBV5-1 combines with J gene TRBJ1-4; possibly TRBD1 for D (6 bases). Trimming removed 0 bases at V and 4 bases at J, with 10 bases between. Looked up from germline, CDR1 is SGHRS and CDR2 is YFSETQ. The CDR3 is 15 amino acids. CDR3 DNA: TGCGCCAGCAGCTTGGAAGGGGGAGATAATGAAAAACTGTTTTTT. This encodes CASSLEGGDNEKLFF.

The genes are TRBV27 and TRBJ1-2, with a possible D match to TRBD1 (5 bases). Per the germline V gene, CDR1 is MNHEY and CDR2 is SMNVEV (reference sequence). This CDR3 has 15 residues. V lost 3 bases to trimming and J lost 4 bases, with 15 bases between them. The CDR3 loop is CASSFQGPGGYGYTF. The DNA for the CDR3 is TGTGCCAGCAGTTTTCAGGGCCCGGGAGGCTATGGCTACACCTTC.

The J gene is TRBJ1-2, the V gene TRBV19, with a possible D match to TRBD1 (6 bases). The germline V and J ends were trimmed by 8 bases and 5 bases, with 18 bases remaining between them. CDR3 size: 14 residues. From germline, CDR1 is LNHDA and CDR2 SQIVND (reference sequence). CDR3 protein: CASRPLVDRYGYTF. The CDR3 coding sequence is TGTGCCAGTCGCCCCCTGGTGGACAGATATGGCTACACCTTC.

The chain carries TRBV6-5 and TRBJ2-7; D ambiguous. Germline loops: CDR1 MNHEY, CDR2 SVGAGI. With 2 bases removed from V and 2 bases from J, the gap between germline ends came to 10 bases. This CDR3 region has 14 residues. The chain's CDR3 is CASSYGQIAYEQYF. CDR3 in DNA: TGTGCCAGCAGTTACGGGCAAATCGCCTACGAGCAGTACTTC.

The genes are TRBV27 and TRBJ2-1, with 7 bases that match TRBD1. The V gene end was trimmed by 6 bases and the J gene end by 1 base; junction bases not matched to a gene: 12. The CDR3 runs to 17 residues. The germline V gene encodes CDR1 MNHEY and CDR2 SMNVEV (reference sequence). As DNA, the CDR3 is TGTGCCAGCAGACCAGGACAGGACTCAGGGTCCTACAATGAGCAGTTCTTC. It codes for CASRPGQDSGSYNEQFF.

The V gene is TRBV19, the J gene TRBJ2-2; 9 nucleotides line up with TRBD1. The CDR3 has 17 amino acids. Germline loops: CDR1 LNHDA, CDR2 SQIVND (reference sequence). Trimming took 5 bases from V and 2 from J; bases not matched to a gene: 9. The CDR3 DNA reads as TGTGCCAGTAGTCCCCGGACAGGGGAAGTAAACACCGGGGAGCTGTTTTTT. Protein: CASSPRTGEVNTGELFF.

The chain joins TRBV19 to TRBJ1-2, with D unresolved. CDR1 LNHDA and CDR2 SQIVND come from the germline V gene (reference sequence). The CDR3 runs 14 residues. V was trimmed by 0 bases and J by 1 base, leaving 6 bases between them. CDR3 bases: TGTGCCAGTAGTATAGAGCACGGTAACTATGGCTACACCTTC. Its translation: CASSIEHGNYGYTF.

This chain connects TRBV7-3 to TRBJ2-1; D not certain. Trimming took 0 bases from V and 6 from J, leaving 9 bases between them. Per the germline V gene, CDR1 is SGHTA and CDR2 is FQGTGA. The CDR3 has 14 amino acids. CDR3 loop: CASSLTVQPNEQFF. The CDR3 coding sequence is TGTGCCAGCAGCTTAACCGTACAGCCCAATGAGCAGTTCTTC. Variable domain in full (rest from reference TRBV7-3 and TRBJ2-1): GAGVSQTPSNKVTEKGKYVELRCDPISGHTALYWYRQSLGQGPEFLIYFQGTGAADDSGLPNDRFFAVRPEGSVSTLKIQRTERGDSAVYLCASSLTVQPNEQFFGPGTRLTVL.

V and J are TRBV6-1 and TRBJ2-5, with 9 bases lining up with TRBD2. After removal of 6 bases from V and 5 bases from J, the junction contained 4 bases not matched to a gene. The CDR3 has 13 amino acids. The V gene's germline CDR1 is MNHNS and CDR2 SASEGT. The CDR3 DNA reads TGTGCCAGCAGGGGACTAGCTGGGGAGACCCAGTACTTC. Translated: CASRGLAGETQYF.

The chain links TRBV19 to TRBJ1-1; D ambiguous. Germline values: CDR1 LNHDA, CDR2 SQIVND (reference sequence). With 5 bases removed from V and 0 bases from J, the gap between germline ends came to 10 bases. The CDR3 spans 14 residues. The CDR3 DNA sequence: TGTGCCAGTAGTTTCCGCGGGGTGAACACTGAAGCTTTCTTT. Its translation is CASSFRGVNTEAFF.

This rearrangement joins TRBV19 to TRBJ2-3, with D tentatively TRBD2 (6 bases). Trimming removed 4 bases at V and 2 bases at J, with 13 bases between. The CDR3 runs to 15 residues. The germline gives CDR1 LNHDA, CDR2 SQIVND (reference sequence). In DNA form, the CDR3 reads TGTGCCAGTAGTACGGTGGCGGGGAACACAGATACGCAGTATTTT. Translation gives CASSTVAGNTDTQYF.

The V gene is TRBV6-1, the J gene TRBJ2-7; D is perhaps TRBD2 (5 bases). Trimming left V 2 bases short and J 3 bases short, with 14 bases between. The CDR3 consists of 15 residues. Germline V CDR1 and CDR2: MNHNS, SASEGT. As DNA, the CDR3 is TGTGCCAGCAGTGAAATTGGAAGGACTGACTACGAGCAGTACTTC. Protein: CASSEIGRTDYEQYF.

The V and J genes are TRBV28 and TRBJ2-7; 9 bases fit TRBD2. The CDR3 covers 11 residues. In germline, CDR1 is MDHEN, CDR2 SYDVKM. In nucleotides, the CDR3 is TGTGCGACTAGCGGCTCCTACGAGCAGTACTTC. It codes for CATSGSYEQYF.

This sequence joins TRBV19 and TRBJ1-2; D perhaps matches TRBD1 (5 bases). V gave up 7 bases and J gave up 9 bases, with 18 bases separating them. Germline V gene sequence: CDR1 LNHDA, CDR2 SQIVND (reference sequence). This CDR3 is 13 amino acids long. This CDR3 reads CASTERAGSSYTF. CDR3 in DNA: TGTGCCAGTACCGAACGCGCAGGGTCTAGCTACACCTTC.

This clone was recorded a few times. The J gene is TRBJ1-1, the V gene TRBV6-5; D is perhaps TRBD1 (5 bases). CDR1 and CDR2 from the germline V gene are MNHEY and SVGAGI. There are 14 residues in the CDR3. The V gene lost 0 bases and the J gene lost 8 bases, with 13 bases spanning the gap. CDR3 bases: TGTGCCAGCAGTTACTCCGGTAGGGGTATGGAAGCTTTCTTT. Translation gives CASSYSGRGMEAFF.

The chain recombines TRBV29-1 with TRBJ1-2, with 9 bases that match TRBD1. V was pared by 2 bases and J by 1 base, with 14 bases of the junction left unmatched. This CDR3 is built from 18 residues. Germline-derived CDR1 and CDR2 are SQVTM and ANQGSEA. The CDR3 here is CSVETPEYTGGSNYGYTF. CDR3 nucleotide sequence: TGCAGCGTTGAAACGCCAGAATATACAGGGGGCAGTAACTATGGCTACACCTTC.

CDR3 region: CASSLWGRSTEAFF. The CDR3 DNA reads as TGCGCCAGCAGCTTGTGGGGGAGGAGCACTGAAGCTTTCTTT. V usage is TRBV5-1 and J usage is TRBJ1-1; a weak D match, TRBD1 (5 bases). The germline V gene encodes CDR1 SGHRS and CDR2 YFSETQ. The CDR3 sequence is 14 residues long. V was cut by 1 base and J by 4 bases, with 11 bases left in between.

The J gene is TRBJ2-1, the V gene TRBV2; D is possibly TRBD2 (6 bases). Trimming removed 10 bases from V and 8 bases from J, with 18 bases in between. CDR1 is SNHLY and CDR2 is FYNNEI in the germline V gene. This CDR3 is built from 13 residues. The CDR3 nucleotides are TGTGCCATAAACCTGGGGGGTCGCCATGAGCAGTTCTTC. Translating it yields CAINLGGRHEQFF.

This clone was picked up one time. The V gene is TRBV6-4, the J gene TRBJ2-3; TRBD2 matches at 7 bases. The CDR3 has 16 residues. V lost 6 bases and J lost 3; bases outside the gene matches: 12. The germline gives CDR1 MRHNA, CDR2 SNTAGT. The CDR3 bases are TGTGCCAGCAGCCACGAGTTGACGGGAGGAACAGATACGCAGTATTTT. This gives the protein CASSHELTGGTDTQYF.

The genes are TRBV19 and TRBJ1-1, with D tentatively TRBD1 (6 bases). The CDR3 runs to 18 residues. The germline V gene has CDR1 LNHDA and CDR2 SQIVND (reference sequence). Trimming took 5 bases from V and 3 from J, leaving 25 bases between them. The CDR3: CASSSGAGGGAVDTEAFF. The CDR3 DNA sequence: TGTGCCAGTAGTTCAGGGGCCGGCGGGGGGGCGGTGGACACTGAAGCTTTCTTT.

The chain couples TRBV9 to TRBJ1-1, with 11 bases aligning to TRBD1. V was pared by 4 bases and J by 5 bases, with 7 bases of the junction left unmatched. The CDR3 extends over 15 amino acids. From germline, CDR1 is SGDLS and CDR2 YYNGEE. This CDR3 is CASSITGTGGTEAFF. DNA of the CDR3: TGTGCCAGCAGCATAACCGGGACAGGGGGTACTGAAGCTTTCTTT.

The CDR3 coding sequence is TGTGCCAGCAGTGTACCGACAGAAGGGCTGATAGGTGAGCAGTTCTTC. Encoded protein: CASSVPTEGLIGEQFF. The chain employs TRBV6-1 and TRBJ2-1; the D gene is possibly TRBD1 (5 bases). The CDR3 sequence is 16 residues long. V was clipped by 4 bases and J by 9 bases, with 22 bases between them. The germline V gene has CDR1 MNHNS and CDR2 SASEGT.

This clone appeared a single time. The chain has TRBV7-2 and TRBJ2-7; 8 bases fit TRBD2. CDR1 and CDR2 from the germline V gene are SGHTA and FQGNSA. The V segment lost 4 bases and the J segment 6 bases; nucleotides outside the gene matches: 8. The CDR3 is made up of 14 amino acids. The CDR3 bases are TGTGCCAGCAGCTCATTAAGCGGGAGAAGCGAGCAGTACTTC. Its protein product is CASSSLSGRSEQYF. The whole variable domain, filled in from reference TRBV7-2 and TRBJ2-7, reads GAGVSQSPSNKVTEKGKDVELRCDPISGHTALYWYRQSLGQGLEFLIYFQGNSAPDKSGLPSDRFSAERTGGSVSTLTIQRTQQEDSAVYLCASSSLSGRSEQYFGPGTRLTVT.

The chain has TRBV4-1 and TRBJ2-2, with 8 bases fitting TRBD2. In germline, CDR1 is MGHRA, CDR2 YSYEKL. The CDR3 covers 15 residues. After removal of 4 bases from V and 3 bases from J, the junction contained 4 bases not matched to a gene. The CDR3 DNA sequence: TGCGCCAGCAGCCTCCGGACTAGCTACACCGGGGAGCTGTTTTTT. It specifies CASSLRTSYTGELFF.

This clone is a singleton in its sample. The chain joins TRBV28 to TRBJ2-7, with 8 bases matching TRBD2. This CDR3 region has 15 residues. From germline, CDR1 is MDHEN and CDR2 SYDVKM. The V gene end was trimmed by 6 bases and the J gene end by 1 base; junction bases not matched to a gene: 8. The DNA of the CDR3 is TGTGCCAGCAGCCCCGGGACTAGAAGTTCCTACGAGCAGTACTTC. This encodes CASSPGTRSSYEQYF.

The chain combines TRBV19 with TRBJ1-1; TRBD1 is a possible D gene (5 bases). The CDR3 sequence is 14 residues long. In germline, CDR1 is LNHDA, CDR2 SQIVND (reference sequence). The V gene lost 7 bases and the J gene lost 2 bases, with 14 bases spanning the gap. In DNA form, the CDR3 reads TGTGCCAGTAACGCGGGGGTGGGAAACACTGAAGCTTTCTTT. This translates into CASNAGVGNTEAFF.

CDR3 residues: CASSGGHSSSYEQYF. For the CDR3, the DNA is TGTGCCAGCAGTGGGGGACACTCGAGCTCCTACGAGCAGTACTTC. V and J are TRBV2 and TRBJ2-7, with a tentative D call TRBD1 (6 bases). The CDR3 totals 15 residues. The germline CDR1 and CDR2 sequences are SNHLY and FYNNEI. Trimming pared 4 bases from V and 0 bases from J, leaving 13 bases between.

This clone was seen only once. This chain links TRBV30 with TRBJ1-4; D might be TRBD1 (6 bases). The germline V and J ends were trimmed by 8 bases and 0 bases, with 10 bases remaining between them. There are 13 residues in the CDR3. CDR1 is GTSNPN and CDR2 is SVGIG in the germline V gene (reference sequence). In DNA, the CDR3 is TGTGCCGGGGACACTGCAACTAATGAAAAACTGTTTTTT. This codes for CAGDTATNEKLFF.

The V call is TRBV5-6, the J call TRBJ1-1; TRBD1 matches at 9 bases. The V segment lost 5 bases and the J segment 1 base; nucleotides outside the gene matches: 9. This CDR3 has 16 amino acids. The germline CDR1 and CDR2 sequences are SGHDT and YYEEEE. In nucleotides, the CDR3 is TGTGCCAGCAGGGAGGACAGGGGTCCAGGGAACACTGAAGCTTTCTTT. It translates to CASREDRGPGNTEAFF.